This T cell receptor (beta chain) was retrieved from a study of type 1 regulatory T cells. Study outcomes and limitations: Tr1 cells had a more restricted TCR repertoire than non-Tr1 cells.

V was trimmed by 3 bases and J by 7 bases, leaving 9 bases between them. This CDR3 is built from 12 residues. CDR1 and CDR2 from the germline V gene are MDHEN and SYDVKM. Comment on this clonotype: Its antigen remains unknown.

TCRdb processed the reads anew with MiXCR; each CDR3 protein has one entry. The sample contains roughly 71,000 distinct CDR3 sequences, around 20% of which appear only once. The receptor comes from a human donor in good health. The J gene is TRBJ1-2, the V gene TRBV28, with unresolved D. The sequenced sample consisted of cultured type 1 regulatory T (Tr1) cells, either the whole culture or a sorted fraction (not recorded which). CDR3 loop: CASSFGGLGYTF. CDR3 nucleotides: TGTGCCAGCAGTTTTGGAGGCCTTGGCTACACCTTC.